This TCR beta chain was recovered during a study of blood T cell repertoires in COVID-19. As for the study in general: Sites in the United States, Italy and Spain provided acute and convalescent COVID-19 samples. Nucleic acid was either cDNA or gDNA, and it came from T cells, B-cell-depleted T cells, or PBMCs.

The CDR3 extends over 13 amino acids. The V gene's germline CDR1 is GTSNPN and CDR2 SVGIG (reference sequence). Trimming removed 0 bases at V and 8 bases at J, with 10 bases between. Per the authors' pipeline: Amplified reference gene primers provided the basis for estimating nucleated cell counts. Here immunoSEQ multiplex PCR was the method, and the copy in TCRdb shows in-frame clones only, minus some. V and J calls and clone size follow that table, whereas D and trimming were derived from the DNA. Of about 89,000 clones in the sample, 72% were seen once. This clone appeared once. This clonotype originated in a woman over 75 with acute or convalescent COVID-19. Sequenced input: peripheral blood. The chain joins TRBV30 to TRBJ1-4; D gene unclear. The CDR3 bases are TGTGCCTGGAGTGTACGAGTAGAAGAAAAACTGTTTTTT. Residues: CAWSVRVEEKLFF.